This record looks at one T cell receptor beta chain sequence and its context. Its antigen remains unknown. The sample is drawn from a study of CD4+ T cells in melanoma. General study results and limits: In melanoma, neoantigen-specific CD4+ T cells reportedly differed in differentiation state. A reported correlation linked neoantigen-specific CD4+ T cells to CD8+, macrophage and B cell function.

CDR3 length: 17 amino acids. Germline assignment: CDR1 MRHNA and CDR2 SNTAGT. The V end lost 0 bases, the J end lost 3 bases, and 14 bases lay between the germline ends. This table comes from immunoSEQ multiplex PCR, and its TCRdb copy is limited to in-frame clones, with some not included. The sample holds thousands of clones, roughly 66% seen once. Material for sequencing was cells from a culture (not recorded whether cultured in vitro). The receptor was isolated from a human donor with melanoma. This chain connects TRBV6-4 to TRBJ1-4; D is uncertain. The chain's CDR3 is CASSDSMGWKSNEKLFF. CDR3 nucleotides: TGTGCCAGCAGTGACTCGATGGGGTGGAAGTCTAATGAAAAACTGTTTTTT.